One sample yielded the 10 T cell receptor beta chains listed below, sequenced in a study of Graves' ophthalmopathy and Graves' hyperthyroidism (dated by TCRdb to the late 2010s). The sample was run on an Illumina HiSeq 2000. TCR beta CDR3 regions were amplified from RNA transcripts for repertoire sequencing. A first-round RT-PCR used HTBI primers with the Qiagen OneStep RT-PCR kit, followed by a second-round multiplex PCR, size selection and purification. TCRdb applied fastp at Q25 and MiXCR to the public reads, then kept only in-frame beta chains. CDR3 protein duplicates are merged, each entry listing the most common genes and DNA. Recorded for this sample are about 480,000 distinct CDR3 sequences; approximately 15% of them occurred a single time. The ten largest account for over 8% of the sample. The specimen sequenced was blood. The receptor source for this set is a woman aged 25 to 39 with Graves' ophthalmopathy. Donor details come from another sample of the same person, matched by shared clones.

CDR3 nucleotides: TGTGCCAGCACCCCGGGAAGCGGGAGCTCCTACGAGCAGTACTTC. It yields the protein CASTPGSGSSYEQYF. The rearrangement links TRBV7-2 to TRBJ2-7, with TRBD2 matching over 8 bases. The germline V gene has CDR1 SGHTA and CDR2 FQGNSA. J lost 0 bases, V lost 7 bases, and 8 bases had no gene match. This CDR3 is built from 15 residues.

This clonotype was found many times. The V gene is TRBV2, the J gene TRBJ1-2; D unclear. Germline V gene sequence: CDR1 SNHLY, CDR2 FYNNEI. This CDR3 contains 10 residues. With 6 bases removed from V and 8 bases from J, the gap between germline ends came to 7 bases. The CDR3: CASRWGGYTF. The DNA of the CDR3 is TGTGCCAGCAGGTGGGGAGGCTACACCTTC.

V is TRBV6-1 and J is TRBJ2-5, with D possibly TRBD1 on 5 matching bases. The J call may be incorrect, as the DNA end agrees better with TRBJ2-7. Germline lookup yields CDR1 MNHNS and CDR2 SASEGT. This CDR3 spans 13 amino acids. The CDR3 here is CASAQGFPYEQYF. In nucleotides, the CDR3 is TGTGCCAGCGCCCAGGGTTTCCCCTACGAGCAGTACTTC.

There are many counts of this clonotype. This chain uses TRBV20-1 with TRBJ2-7; D is undetermined. Trimming left V 4 bases short and J 0 bases short, with 13 bases between. Germline lookup yields CDR1 DFQATT and CDR2 SNEGSKA (reference sequence). This CDR3 spans 14 amino acids. This CDR3 is CSATGRTSSYEQYF. CDR3 sequence (DNA): TGCAGTGCTACCGGGCGAACAAGCTCCTACGAGCAGTACTTC.

The table lists this clonotype with many counts. CDR3 nucleotides: TGTGCCAGCAGTTTATCTCTCGGGCCTAACACTGAAGCTTTCTTT. Protein product: CASSLSLGPNTEAFF. V gene TRBV12-3 or TRBV12-4 combines with J gene TRBJ1-1; D unclear. The CDR3 sequence is 15 residues long. Trimming removed 2 bases from V and 2 bases from J, with 12 bases in between.

This clonotype was observed many times. The chain couples TRBV3-1 to TRBJ1-1; perhaps TRBD1 as D (6 bases). The CDR3 contains 13 residues. CDR1 and CDR2 from the germline V gene are LGHDT and YNNKEL (reference sequence). V was trimmed by 8 bases and J by 1 base, leaving 11 bases between them. The CDR3: CASGRTENTEAFF. CDR3 in DNA: TGTGCCAGCGGCCGGACAGAGAACACTGAAGCTTTCTTT.

The gene calls are TRBV6-2 or TRBV6-3 and TRBJ2-7, with D possibly being TRBD1 (6 bases). Germline CDR1 is MNHEY and CDR2 is SVGEGT. The V gene lost 5 bases and the J gene lost 7 bases, with 12 bases spanning the gap. There are 12 residues in the CDR3. CDR3 in DNA: TGTGCCAGCAGTCGAACAGGGTTGGAGCAGTACTTC. Translating it yields CASSRTGLEQYF.

This clonotype appeared many times. The rearrangement joins TRBV29-1 to TRBJ1-2; 11 nucleotides agree with TRBD1. This CDR3 has 14 amino acids. The V and J ends lost 7 bases and 4 bases, in that order; junction bases with no gene match: 8. Germline V gene sequence: CDR1 SQVTM, CDR2 ANQGSEA. CDR3 residues: CSASPGQGGYGYTF. In nucleotides, the CDR3 is TGCAGCGCCTCCCCGGGACAGGGGGGCTATGGCTACACCTTC.

Only a few counts were recorded for this clonotype. The chain joins TRBV12-3 or TRBV12-4 to TRBJ2-3; 16 positions agree with TRBD2. Trimming cost V 5 bases and J 6 bases; bases outside gene matches: 5. The CDR3 has 16 amino acids. The CDR3 reads CASSQGLAGGWDTQYF. CDR3 nucleotides: TGTGCCAGCAGTCAGGGACTAGCGGGAGGGTGGGATACGCAGTATTTT.

The V and J genes are TRBV12-3 or TRBV12-4 and TRBJ2-5, with D unresolved. The V end was cut by 6 bases, the J end by 5 bases, with 13 bases between. CDR3 length equals 13 residues. The CDR3 reads CASRDLPEETQYF. DNA of the CDR3: TGTGCCAGCAGAGACCTACCAGAGGAGACCCAGTACTTC.